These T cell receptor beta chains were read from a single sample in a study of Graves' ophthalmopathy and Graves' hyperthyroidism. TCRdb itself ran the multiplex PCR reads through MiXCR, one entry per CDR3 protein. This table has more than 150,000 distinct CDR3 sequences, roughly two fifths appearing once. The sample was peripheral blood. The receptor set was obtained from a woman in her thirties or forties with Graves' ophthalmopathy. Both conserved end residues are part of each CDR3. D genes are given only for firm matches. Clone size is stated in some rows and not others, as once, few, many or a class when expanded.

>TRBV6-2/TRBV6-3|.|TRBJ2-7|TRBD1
TGTGCCAGCAGTACCGTGACAGGGGTCTACGAGCAGTACTTC
CASSTVTGVYEQYF
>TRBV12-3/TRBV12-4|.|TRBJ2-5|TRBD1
TGTGCCAGCAGTTCGATGACAGGGGGCGCGAGCAGAGAGACCCAGTACTTC
CASSSMTGGASRETQYF
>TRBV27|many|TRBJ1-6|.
TGTGCCAGCAGTTTATTGGGGCAGGAAAATTCACCCCTCCACTTT
CASSLLGQENSPLHF
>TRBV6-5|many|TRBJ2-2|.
TGTGCCAGCAGTTACAAAGCGGCCGGGGAGCTGTTTTTT
CASSYKAAGELFF
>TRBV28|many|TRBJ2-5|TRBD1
TGTGCCAGCATAACCGGGACAGGGGGTTCAGATGAGACCCAGTACTTC
CASITGTGGSDETQYF
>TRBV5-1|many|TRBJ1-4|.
TGCGCCAGCAGCTTGGCCGGGACCATCTCTAATGAAAAACTGTTTTTT
CASSLAGTISNEKLFF
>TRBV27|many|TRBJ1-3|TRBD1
TGTGCCAGCAGTTCATACTCCGGGACAGGGTTCTTGCTCGGTGGAAACACCATATATTTT
CASSSYSGTGFLLGGNTIYF
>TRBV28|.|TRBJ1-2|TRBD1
TGTGCCAGCAGTTCAGGGGGGTACTATGGCTACACCTTC
CASSSGGYYGYTF
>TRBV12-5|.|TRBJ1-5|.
TGTGCTAGTGGTTTGGTGGTTGAGACAGCCCGCAATCAGCCCCAGCATTTT
CASGLVVETARNQPQHF
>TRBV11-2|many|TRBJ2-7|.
TGTGCCAGCAGCCGGGACGGCTACACCTACGAGCAGTACTTC
CASSRDGYTYEQYF
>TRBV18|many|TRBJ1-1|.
TGTGCCAGCTCACCAGAGACTCTGGGCACTGAAGCTTTCTTT
CASSPETLGTEAFF
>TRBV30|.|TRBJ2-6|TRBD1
TGTGCCTGGAGTGGAGGGACAGGGGGCTTTGGGGCCAACGTCCTGACTTTC
CAWSGGTGGFGANVLTF
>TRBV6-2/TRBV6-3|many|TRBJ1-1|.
TGTGCCAGCAGTTACATGGCGACAGGAACCTGGGGAGCTTTCTTT
CASSYMATGTWGAFF
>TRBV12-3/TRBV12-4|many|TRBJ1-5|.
TGTGCCAGCAGAGATAAAGGGGGTGGTAATCAGCCCCAGCATTTT
CASRDKGGGNQPQHF
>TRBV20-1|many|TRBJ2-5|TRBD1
TGCAGTGCGCGACAGGGGGGAGAGACCCAGTACTTC
CSARQGGETQYF
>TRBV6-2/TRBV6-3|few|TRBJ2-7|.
TGTGCCAGCAGTCTCCCGCCTGGCTCCTACGAGCAGTACTTC
CASSLPPGSYEQYF
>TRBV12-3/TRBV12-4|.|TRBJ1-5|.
TGTGCCAGCAGTCAACAGTTGACTCAGCCCCAGCATTTT
CASSQQLTQPQHF
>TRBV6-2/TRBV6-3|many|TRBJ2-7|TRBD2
TGTGCCAGCAGCATACTAGCGGGAGACGAGCAGTACTTC
CASSILAGDEQYF
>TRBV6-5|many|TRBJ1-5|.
TGTGCCAGCAGTTCATTCGGGGAAGGCGATCAGCCCCAGCATTTT
CASSSFGEGDQPQHF
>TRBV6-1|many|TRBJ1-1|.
TGTGCCAGCAGAGCGGACAGCTCTGAAGCTCTCTTT
CASRADSSEALF
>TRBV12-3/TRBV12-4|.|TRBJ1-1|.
TGTGCCAGCAGTTTAGTCCCTTTGAACACTGAAGCTTTCTTT
CASSLVPLNTEAFF
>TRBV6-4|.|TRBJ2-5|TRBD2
TGTGCCATCAGTCCGGGACTAGCGGAAGAGACCCAGTACTTC
CAISPGLAEETQYF
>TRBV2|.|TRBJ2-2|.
TGTGCCAGCAGTGGGGCGAGGGAGCTGTTTTTT
CASSGARELFF
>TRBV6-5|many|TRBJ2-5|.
TGTGCCAGCAGTTACTTGGAGTTTGAGACCCAGTACTTC
CASSYLEFETQYF
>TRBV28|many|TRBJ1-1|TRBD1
TGTGCCAGCGGAGTTGAACAGGGGAGGCTTGAAGCTTTCTTT
CASGVEQGRLEAFF